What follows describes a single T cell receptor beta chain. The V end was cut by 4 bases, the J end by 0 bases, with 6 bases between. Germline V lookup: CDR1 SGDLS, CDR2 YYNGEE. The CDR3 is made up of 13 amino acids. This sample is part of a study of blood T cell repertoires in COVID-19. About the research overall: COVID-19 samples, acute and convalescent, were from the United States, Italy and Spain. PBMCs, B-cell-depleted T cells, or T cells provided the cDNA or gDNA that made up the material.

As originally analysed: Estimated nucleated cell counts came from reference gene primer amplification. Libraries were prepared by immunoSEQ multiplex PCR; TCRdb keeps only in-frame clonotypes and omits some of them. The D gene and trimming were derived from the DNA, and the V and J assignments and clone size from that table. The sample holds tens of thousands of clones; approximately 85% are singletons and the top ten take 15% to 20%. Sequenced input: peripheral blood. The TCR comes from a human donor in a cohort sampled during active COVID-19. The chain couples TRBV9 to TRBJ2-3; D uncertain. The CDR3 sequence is CASSLSSTDTQYF. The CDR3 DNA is TGTGCCAGCAGCCTCTCGAGCACAGATACGCAGTATTTT.